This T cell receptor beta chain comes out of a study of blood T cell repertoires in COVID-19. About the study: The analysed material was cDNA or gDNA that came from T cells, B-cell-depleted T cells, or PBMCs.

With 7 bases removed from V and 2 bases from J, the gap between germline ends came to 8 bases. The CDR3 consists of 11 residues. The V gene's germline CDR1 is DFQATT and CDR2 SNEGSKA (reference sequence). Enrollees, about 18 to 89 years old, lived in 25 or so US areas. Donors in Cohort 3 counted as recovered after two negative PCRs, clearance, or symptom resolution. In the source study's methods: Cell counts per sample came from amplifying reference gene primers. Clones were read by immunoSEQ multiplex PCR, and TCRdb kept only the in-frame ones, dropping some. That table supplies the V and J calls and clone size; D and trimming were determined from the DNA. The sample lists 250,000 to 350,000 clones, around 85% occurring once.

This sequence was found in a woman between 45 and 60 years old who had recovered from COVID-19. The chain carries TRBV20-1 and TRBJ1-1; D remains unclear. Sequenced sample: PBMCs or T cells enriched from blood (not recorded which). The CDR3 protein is CSVAINTEAFF. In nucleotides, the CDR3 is TGCAGTGTAGCGATTAACACTGAAGCTTTCTTT.